The 17 T cell receptor beta chains below were found in one sample sequenced in a study of shared clonotypes between healthy human individuals. Cells designated naive CD8 were CD45RO-negative and were positively selected for CCR7, with terminally differentiated effector memory CD45RA+ cells excluded. The protocol was immunoSEQ multiplex PCR, while the TCRdb copy is restricted to in-frame clones and leaves out a portion. The sample has about 2 million clones; just under 95% are singletons. The sequencing sample was made of naive CD8+ T cells sorted from blood. These receptors were collected from a young man in good health.

The V gene is TRBV7-9, the J gene TRBJ2-7; TRBD1 agrees at 7 bases. Germline assignment: CDR1 SEHNR and CDR2 FQNEAQ (reference sequence). The CDR3 loop spans 13 amino acids. The ends lost 11 bases at V and 3 bases at J; junction bases unmatched: 10. CDR3 nucleotide sequence: TGTGCCTCAGGGGCAGGGGGAGACTACGAGCAGTACTTC. As protein: CASGAGGDYEQYF.

The chain links TRBV27 to TRBJ2-1; no clear D gene. CDR3 size: 14 residues. The germline V and J ends were trimmed by 0 bases and 1 base, with 4 bases remaining between them. From germline, CDR1 is MNHEY and CDR2 SMNVEV (reference sequence). As DNA, the CDR3 is TGTGCCAGCAGTTTATCACCATCCTACAATGAGCAGTTCTTC. It translates to CASSLSPSYNEQFF.

The chain employs TRBV9 and TRBJ2-1; D unresolved. Germline assignment: CDR1 SGDLS and CDR2 YYNGEE. This CDR3 is built from 12 residues. V was pared by 4 bases and J by 3 bases, with 5 bases between. CDR3 in amino acids: CASSSGYNEQFF. Written as DNA, the CDR3 is TGTGCCAGCAGCTCCGGCTACAATGAGCAGTTCTTC. Based on the CDR3 plus reference TRBV9 and TRBJ2-1, the full variable domain is DSGVTQTPKHLITATGQRVTLRCSPRSGDLSVYWYQQSLDQGLQFLIQYYNGEERAKGNILERFSAQQFPDLHSELNLSSLELGDSALYFCASSSGYNEQFFGPGTRLTVL.

The genes are TRBV27 and TRBJ2-1, with TRBD2 identical over 10 bases. V lost 5 bases to trimming and J lost 2 bases; unmatched junction nucleotides: 0. The CDR3 totals 14 residues. From germline, CDR1 is MNHEY and CDR2 SMNVEV (reference sequence). The CDR3 bases are TGTGCCAGCAGTACTAGCGGGACCTACAATGAGCAGTTCTTC. It is translated as CASSTSGTYNEQFF.

The chain joins TRBV5-5 to TRBJ2-5; no firm D call. Trimming took 4 bases from V and 0 from J, leaving 16 bases between them. This CDR3 region has 16 residues. Germline lookup yields CDR1 SGHKS and CDR2 YYEKEE (reference sequence). CDR3 region: CASSLATLAYQETQYF. The CDR3 DNA follows: TGTGCCAGCAGCCTTGCGACCTTGGCGTACCAAGAGACCCAGTACTTC. Using reference TRBV5-5 and TRBJ2-5 for the parts outside the CDR3, the full variable domain is DAGVTQSPTHLIKTRGQQVTLRCSPISGHKSVSWYQQVLGQGPQFIFQYYEKEERGRGNFPDRFSARQFPNYSSELNVNALLLGDSALYLCASSLATLAYQETQYFGPGTRLLVL.

The V and J genes are TRBV4-1 and TRBJ2-7; 8 nucleotides align to TRBD1. This CDR3 region has 18 residues. Germline V gene sequence: CDR1 MGHRA, CDR2 YSYEKL. Trimming removed 3 bases from V and 3 bases from J; junction bases left unmatched: 16. The CDR3 sequence: CASSQDPTGTGLIYEQYF. As DNA, the CDR3 is TGCGCCAGCAGCCAGGATCCAACCGGGACAGGTCTAATCTACGAGCAGTACTTC.

The chain joins TRBV19 to TRBJ1-5; D not certain. Trimming cost V 0 bases and J 11 bases, with 14 bases left between them. The CDR3 runs 14 residues. In germline, CDR1 is LNHDA, CDR2 SQIVND (reference sequence). CDR3: CASSIEAAERSQHF. In DNA form, the CDR3 reads TGTGCCAGTAGTATAGAGGCAGCCGAACGGTCCCAGCATTTT.

To note about this clone: Distinct nucleotide sequences in the sample also encode this CDR3. The gene calls are TRBV7-2 and TRBJ2-7; TRBD1 matches 9 bases. Losses at the gene ends were 1 base for V and 3 bases for J; bases not matched to a gene: 1. CDR1 SGHTA and CDR2 FQGNSA come from the germline V gene. The CDR3 consists of 14 residues. CDR3 region: CASSLGGQGYEQYF. The CDR3 DNA reads TGTGCCAGCAGCTTAGGGGGACAGGGCTACGAGCAGTACTTC. The full variable domain, its missing parts supplied by reference TRBV7-2 and TRBJ2-7, is GAGVSQSPSNKVTEKGKDVELRCDPISGHTALYWYRQSLGQGLEFLIYFQGNSAPDKSGLPSDRFSAERTGGSVSTLTIQRTQQEDSAVYLCASSLGGQGYEQYFGPGTRLTVT.

The V gene is TRBV6-1, the J gene TRBJ1-2, with a weak D call TRBD1 (6 bases). Deletions cut 3 bases from V and 3 bases from J, with 11 bases between. The CDR3 sequence is 14 residues long. In germline, CDR1 is MNHNS, CDR2 SASEGT. The CDR3 region has the DNA TGTGCCAGCAGTGACCGGACAGTCTACTATGGCTACACCTTC. This encodes CASSDRTVYYGYTF.

This chain links TRBV4-1 with TRBJ2-7; D gene ambiguous. Germline CDR1 MGHRA, CDR2 YSYEKL. V lost 0 bases and J lost 3, with 12 bases in between. The CDR3 covers 15 residues. The CDR3 loop is CASSQDPGVVYEQYF. The CDR3 coding sequence is TGCGCCAGCAGCCAAGATCCAGGCGTAGTCTACGAGCAGTACTTC.

The chain is built from TRBV10-2 and TRBJ1-2; maybe TRBD1 (6 bases). The CDR3 spans 15 residues. Germline V CDR1 and CDR2: WSHSY, SAAADI. V lost 3 bases to trimming and J lost 4 bases, with 15 bases between them. The CDR3 loop reads CASSEGGSHIYGYTF. CDR3 sequence (DNA): TGCGCCAGCAGTGAAGGGGGATCCCATATCTATGGCTACACCTTC.

Comment on this clone: Distinct nucleotide sequences in the sample also encode this CDR3. The J gene is TRBJ2-7, the V gene TRBV19; D could derive from TRBD1 or TRBD2 (5 bases each). V was cut by 5 bases and J by 0 bases, with 8 bases left in between. Germline loops: CDR1 LNHDA, CDR2 SQIVND (reference sequence). The CDR3 is 13 residues long. The CDR3 reads CASSPGTSYEQYF. The CDR3 bases are TGTGCCAGTAGTCCCGGGACCTCCTACGAGCAGTACTTC.

The chain recombines TRBV2 with TRBJ2-7, with TRBD1 as a possible D gene (6 bases). The germline V gene has CDR1 SNHLY and CDR2 FYNNEI. The CDR3 sequence is 14 residues long. The V end lost 4 bases, the J end lost 3 bases, and 13 bases lay between the germline ends. In nucleotides, the CDR3 is TGTGCCAGCAGTGGAGGGGCAGGGGACTACGAGCAGTACTTC. This gives the protein CASSGGAGDYEQYF.

In regard to this clone: Within the sample, other DNA sequences also encode this same CDR3. The chain joins TRBV25-1 to TRBJ2-7; D ambiguous. CDR1 is MGHDK and CDR2 is SYGVNS in the germline V gene. With 5 bases removed from V and 4 bases from J, the gap between germline ends came to 9 bases. The CDR3 is 12 amino acids. The CDR3 sequence: CASSLLGYEQYF. The CDR3 bases are TGTGCCAGCAGTCTTTTAGGTTACGAGCAGTACTTC.

The rearrangement links TRBV19 to TRBJ2-7; D unresolved. Trimming stripped 5 bases from V and 3 bases from J, with 14 bases between. The CDR3 runs 14 residues. In germline, CDR1 is LNHDA, CDR2 SQIVND (reference sequence). This CDR3 reads CASSPAGDYYEQYF. The CDR3 bases are TGTGCCAGTAGTCCAGCCGGAGATTACTACGAGCAGTACTTC.

The gene calls are TRBV7-9 and TRBJ2-3; TRBD2 agrees at 14 bases. V lost 5 bases, J lost 2 bases, and 9 bases stayed unmatched. This CDR3 has 18 residues. The germline V gene encodes CDR1 SEHNR and CDR2 FQNEAQ (reference sequence). The CDR3 nucleotides read TGTGCCAGCAGCGGCTGGACTAGCGGGAGGTCTATCACAGATACGCAGTATTTT. This translates into CASSGWTSGRSITDTQYF.

The chain joins TRBV5-1 to TRBJ2-2, with D hard to call. Germline CDR1 is SGHRS and CDR2 is YFSETQ. This CDR3 spans 13 amino acids. Deletions cut 0 bases from V and 3 bases from J, with 3 bases between. The CDR3 coding sequence is TGCGCCAGCAGCTTGGGGTACACCGGGGAGCTGTTTTTT. This sequence encodes CASSLGYTGELFF.